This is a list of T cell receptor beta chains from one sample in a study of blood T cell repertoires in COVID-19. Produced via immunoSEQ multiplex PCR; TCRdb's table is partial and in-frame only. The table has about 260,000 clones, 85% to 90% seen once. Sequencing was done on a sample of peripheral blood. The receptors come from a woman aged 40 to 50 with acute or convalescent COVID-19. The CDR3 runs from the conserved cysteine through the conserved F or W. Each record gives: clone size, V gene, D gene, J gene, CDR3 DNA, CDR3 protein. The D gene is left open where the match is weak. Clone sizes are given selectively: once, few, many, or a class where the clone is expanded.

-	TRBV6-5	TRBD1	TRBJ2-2	TGTGCCGCGCACAGGGGGCTAAAGGCCGGGGAGCTGTTTTTT	CAAHRGLKAGELFF
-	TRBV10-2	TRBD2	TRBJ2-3	TGCGCCAGCAGTGAGTCCCGCGGGGGGAAGACAGATACGCAGTATTTT	CASSESRGGKTDTQYF
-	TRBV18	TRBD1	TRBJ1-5	TGTGCCAGCTCACCATCGGGACAGATTAGCAATCAGCCCCAGCATTTT	CASSPSGQISNQPQHF
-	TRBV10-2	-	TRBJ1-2	TGCGCCAGCACAGGGTATAACTATGGCTACACCTTC	CASTGYNYGYTF
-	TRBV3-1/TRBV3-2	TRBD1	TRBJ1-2	TGTGCCAGCAGCCATCGAGGGGGCGGCTATGGCTACACCTTC	CASSHRGGGYGYTF
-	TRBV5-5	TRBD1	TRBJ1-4	TGTGCCAGCAGCTTGTACGCGACAGGGGGCGAAAAACTGTTTTTT	CASSLYATGGEKLFF
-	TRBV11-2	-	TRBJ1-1	TGTGCCAGCAGCCTTCTACGGGACACTGAAGCTTTCTTT	CASSLLRDTEAFF
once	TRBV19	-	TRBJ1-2	TGTGCCAGTAGGCGAGAACGGTATGGCTACACCTTC	CASRRERYGYTF
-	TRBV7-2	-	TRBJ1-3	TGTGCCAGCAGCTTAGGTACATTTGCTGGAAACACCATATATTTT	CASSLGTFAGNTIYF
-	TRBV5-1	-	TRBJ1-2	TGCGCCAGCAGCTTGGAGGGACTTTATGGCTACACCTTC	CASSLEGLYGYTF
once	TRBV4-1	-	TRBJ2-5	TGCGCCAGCAGCCCCGCCTTGGGGCTCCAAGAGACCCAGTACTTC	CASSPALGLQETQYF
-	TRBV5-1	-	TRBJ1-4	TGCGCCAGCAGCTTGGCGCAGGCATCTGAAAAACTGTTTTTT	CASSLAQASEKLFF
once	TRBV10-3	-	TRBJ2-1	TGTGCCATCAGTGAGTCGGCAGGTACCTACAATGAGCAGTTCTTC	CAISESAGTYNEQFF
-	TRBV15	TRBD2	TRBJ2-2	TGTGCCACCAGCAGTGGGGGGGTAAAGGCCGGGGAGCTGTTTTTT	CATSSGGVKAGELFF
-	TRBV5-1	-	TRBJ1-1	TGCGCCAGCAGCTTGCTTAACAGATCGCCGAACACTGAAGCTTTCTTT	CASSLLNRSPNTEAFF
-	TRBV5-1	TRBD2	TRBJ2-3	TGCGCCAGCAGCCTCGCGGGGGGGGGCGTAGATACGCAGTATTTT	CASSLAGGGVDTQYF
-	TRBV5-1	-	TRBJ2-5	TGCGCCAGCAGCTTGCGAGGAGACCAAGAGACCCAGTACTTC	CASSLRGDQETQYF
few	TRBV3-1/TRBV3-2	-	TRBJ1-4	TGTGCCAGCAGCCAAGGAGCTACAGGGAATAATGAAAAACTGTTTTTT	CASSQGATGNNEKLFF
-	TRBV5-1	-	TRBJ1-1	TGCGCCAGCAGCCGCGGGGGACGGGAGAACACTGAAGCTTTCTTT	CASSRGGRENTEAFF
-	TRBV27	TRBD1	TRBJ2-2	TGTGCCAGCAGTTTGAACAGGGGCCGTGGCGGGGAGCTGTTTTTT	CASSLNRGRGGELFF
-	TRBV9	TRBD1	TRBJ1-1	TGTGCCAGCAGCCCCCGGACAGGGGAGGTATGGAACACTGAAGCTTTCTTT	CASSPRTGEVWNTEAFF
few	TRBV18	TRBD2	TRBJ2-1	TGTGCCAGCTCACCGGGAGCGGGGCAGTGGGATGAGCAGTTCTTC	CASSPGAGQWDEQFF
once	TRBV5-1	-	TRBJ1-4	TGCGCGACCAAGCCCGGACAGCCTAATGAAAAACTGTTTTTT	CATKPGQPNEKLFF
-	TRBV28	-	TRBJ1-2	TGTGCCAGCAGTTTCGGACAGAGCTATGGCTACACCTTC	CASSFGQSYGYTF
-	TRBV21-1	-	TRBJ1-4	TGTGCCAGCAGCAAAAGAAGACCCCGCAGGCGAAATAATGAAAAACTGTTTTTT	CASSKRRPRRRNNEKLFF